This TCR beta chain was sequenced in a study of identical twins. The study, taken as a whole, reports: Zero-insertion findings could be partly confounded by invariant cells (MAIT and iNKT cells). Among monozygotic twins, out-of-frame TCR alpha sharing exceeded what models predicted.

Germline CDR1 reads MDHEN; CDR2 reads SYDVKM. The ends were cut back, 6 bases at V and 4 bases at J, with 9 bases in the middle. The CDR3 is 12 amino acids. Everyone who gave samples was a healthy Caucasian. cDNA molecules carried unique molecular identifiers, and template switching added a universal primer site. One entry per CDR3 protein results from TCRdb running MiXCR on the 5' RACE reads. The sample yields about 920,000 distinct CDR3 sequences, approximately 13% seen once. In its sample, this clonotype was seen many times. Its cognate antigen is unknown. This same sample was also part of a study on yellow fever vaccine responses in identical twins.

The origin of this receptor is a woman between 18 and 29 years old in good health. The sequenced sample consisted of PBMCs. V gene TRBV28 combines with J gene TRBJ1-2; D perhaps matches TRBD1 (5 bases). CDR3 bases: TGTGCCAGCAGGGGACTGTCCTATGGCTACACCTTC. It encodes CASRGLSYGYTF.